The present entry profiles one T cell receptor beta chain with its context. This clonotype came up a few times. The specificity of this receptor is unknown. No much larger clone exists at a distance of one base, and base qualities are not known. The data were obtained in a study of response to subunit inactivated influenza vaccine (dated by TCRdb to 2016 to 2019). For context, the study as a whole: To follow how T cells responded to a trivalent subunit inactivated influenza vaccine, the researchers relied on deep quantitative profiling of the T cell receptor repertoire. Results and caveats for the whole study, not just this receptor: It was suggested by the authors that each seasonal influenza vaccination may recruit only a limited number of new T cells.

The library was prepared using RT-PCR. The sequencing machine was an Illumina HiSeq 2500. Starting from the raw public reads, TCRdb applied fastp trimming at Q25, assembled clones with MiXCR and retained in-frame beta chains. Entries are consolidated by CDR3 protein sequence, retaining the most common genes and DNA. This sample lists more than 450,000 distinct CDR3 sequences; less than 10% were detected once. The top ten hold under 15% of the sample. V is reduced by 7 bases and J by 4 bases, leaving a spacing of 16 bases between them. The CDR3 runs 14 residues from the cysteine to the phenylalanine. This entry keeps only the CDR3 DNA: 42 bases, framed from base 1. Looking up the germline V gene (reference sequence) yields CDR1 DFQATT and CDR2 SNEGSKA.

Material: PBMCs from blood, obtained about 24 months after vaccination. The sequence was collected from a man aged 45 to 75 who received an inactivated influenza vaccine. Donor details come from another sample of the same person, matched by shared clones. The rearrangement joined TRBV20-1 to TRBJ2-2; the D gene is possibly TRBD1 or TRBD2, each agreeing over 7 bases. For the CDR3, the sequence is CSVGGGAFTGELFF. The bases read TGCAGTGTGGGAGGGGGCGCGTTCACCGGGGAGCTGTTTTTT.